This T cell receptor beta chain was retrieved from a study of T cells after yellow fever vaccination. Overall study: Where fractions had low cell numbers, libraries were prepared from them with the SMART-Seq v4 Ultra Low Input RNA kit.

One entry per CDR3 protein results from TCRdb running MiXCR on the 5' RACE reads. The profile shows about 160,000 distinct CDR3 sequences, less than 9% of them singletons. J gave up 7 bases and V 7 bases, and 16 bases lay outside the gene matches. The CDR3 is made up of 16 amino acids. Germline V gene data show CDR1 as MDHEN and CDR2 as SYDVKM. Notes on this clonotype: Its specificity is unknown.

Study-level results: Relatively few clonotypes were ones that appeared in both CD4 and CD8 compartments.

The material was CD4+ T cells sorted from PBMCs, obtained 5 to 6 days after the first yellow fever vaccination. V is TRBV28 and J is TRBJ2-4; 7 bases line up with TRBD2. This clonotype originated in a young man who received the YFV17D yellow fever vaccine. CDR3 loop: CASTSIGWGGMNIQYF. The CDR3, as DNA: TGTGCCAGCACCTCTATCGGGTGGGGGGGGATGAACATTCAGTACTTC. The full variable domain, with the rest looked up from reference TRBV28 and TRBJ2-4, is DVKVTQSSRYLVKRTGEKVFLECVQDMDHENMFWYRQDPGLGLRLIYFSYDVKMKEKGDIPEGYSVSREKKERFSLILESASTNQTSMYLCASTSIGWGGMNIQYFGAGTRLSVL.